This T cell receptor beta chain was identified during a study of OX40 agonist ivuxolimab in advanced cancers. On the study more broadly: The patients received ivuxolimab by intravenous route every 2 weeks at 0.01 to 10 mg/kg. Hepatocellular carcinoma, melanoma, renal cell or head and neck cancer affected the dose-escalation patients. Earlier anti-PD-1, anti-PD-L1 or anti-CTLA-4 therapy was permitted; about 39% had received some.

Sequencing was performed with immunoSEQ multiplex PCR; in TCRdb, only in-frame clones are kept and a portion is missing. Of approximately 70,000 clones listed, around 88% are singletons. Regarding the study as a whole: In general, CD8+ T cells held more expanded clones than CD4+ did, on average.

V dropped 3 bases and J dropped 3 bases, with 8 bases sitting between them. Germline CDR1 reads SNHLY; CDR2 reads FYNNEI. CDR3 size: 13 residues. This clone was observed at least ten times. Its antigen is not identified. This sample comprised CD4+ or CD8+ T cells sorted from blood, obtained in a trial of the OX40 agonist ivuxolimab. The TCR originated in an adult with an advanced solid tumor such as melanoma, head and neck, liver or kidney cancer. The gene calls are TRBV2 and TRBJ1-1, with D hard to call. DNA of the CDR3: TGTGCCAGCAGTGATAACAGCTACACTGAAGCTTTCTTT. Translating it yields CASSDNSYTEAFF.